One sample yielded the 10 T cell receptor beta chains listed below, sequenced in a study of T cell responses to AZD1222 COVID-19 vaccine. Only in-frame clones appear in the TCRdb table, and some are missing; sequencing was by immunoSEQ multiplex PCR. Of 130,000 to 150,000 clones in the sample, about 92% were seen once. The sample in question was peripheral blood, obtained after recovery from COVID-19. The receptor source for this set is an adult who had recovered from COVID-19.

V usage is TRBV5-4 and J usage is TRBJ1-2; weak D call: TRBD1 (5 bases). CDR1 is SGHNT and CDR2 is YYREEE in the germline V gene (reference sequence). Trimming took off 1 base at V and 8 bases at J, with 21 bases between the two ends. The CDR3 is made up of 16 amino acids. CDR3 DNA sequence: TGTGCCAGCAGCTTGAGTGGAGGACAAAGCAAAGACGGCTACACCTTC. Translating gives CASSLSGGQSKDGYTF.

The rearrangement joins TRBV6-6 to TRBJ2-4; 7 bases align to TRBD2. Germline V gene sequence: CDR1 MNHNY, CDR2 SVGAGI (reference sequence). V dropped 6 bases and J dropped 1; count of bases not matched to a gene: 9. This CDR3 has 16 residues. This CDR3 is CASRHLAGEAKNIQYF. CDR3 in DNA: TGTGCCAGCAGGCACCTGGCGGGAGAGGCCAAAAACATTCAGTACTTC.

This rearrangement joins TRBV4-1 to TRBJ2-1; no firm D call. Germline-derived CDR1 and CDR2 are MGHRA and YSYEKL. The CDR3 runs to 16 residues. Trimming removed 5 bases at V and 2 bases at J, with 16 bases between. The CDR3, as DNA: TGCGCCAGCAGCGGGCGGAGAGCCTCCCCCTACAATGAGCAGTTCTTC. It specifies CASSGRRASPYNEQFF.

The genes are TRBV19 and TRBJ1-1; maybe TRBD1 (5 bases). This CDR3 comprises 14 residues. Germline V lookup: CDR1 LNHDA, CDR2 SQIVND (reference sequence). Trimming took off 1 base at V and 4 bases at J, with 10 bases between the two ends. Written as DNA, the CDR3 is TGTGCCAGTAGTATAGCACCGGGACTCACTGAAGCTTTCTTT. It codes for CASSIAPGLTEAFF.

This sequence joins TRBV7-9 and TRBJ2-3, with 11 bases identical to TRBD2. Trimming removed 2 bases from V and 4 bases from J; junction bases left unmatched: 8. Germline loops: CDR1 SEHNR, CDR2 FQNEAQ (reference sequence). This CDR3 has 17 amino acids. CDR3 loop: CASSLTRPGLAADTQYF. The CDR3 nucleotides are TGTGCCAGCAGCTTAACGAGGCCGGGACTAGCGGCAGATACGCAGTATTTT.

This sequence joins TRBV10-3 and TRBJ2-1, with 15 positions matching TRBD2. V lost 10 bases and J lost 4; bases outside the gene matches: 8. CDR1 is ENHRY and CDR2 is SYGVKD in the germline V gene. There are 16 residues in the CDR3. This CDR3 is CATRGTSGRSYNEQFF. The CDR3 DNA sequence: TGTGCCACCCGGGGGACTAGCGGGAGGTCATACAATGAGCAGTTCTTC.

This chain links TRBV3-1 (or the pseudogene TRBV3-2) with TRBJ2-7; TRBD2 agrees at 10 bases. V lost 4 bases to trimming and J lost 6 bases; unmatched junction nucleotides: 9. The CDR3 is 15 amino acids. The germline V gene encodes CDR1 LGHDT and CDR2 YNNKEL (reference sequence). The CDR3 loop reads CASSLLAGGPSEQYF. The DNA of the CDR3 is TGTGCCAGCAGCCTCTTAGCGGGAGGCCCCTCCGAGCAGTACTTC.

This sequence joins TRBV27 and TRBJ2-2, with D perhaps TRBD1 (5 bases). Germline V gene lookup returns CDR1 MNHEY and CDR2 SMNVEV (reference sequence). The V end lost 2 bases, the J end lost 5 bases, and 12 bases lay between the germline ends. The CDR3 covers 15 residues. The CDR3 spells CASSLRQGWTGELFF. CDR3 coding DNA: TGTGCCAGCAGTTTAAGGCAGGGCTGGACCGGGGAGCTGTTTTTT.

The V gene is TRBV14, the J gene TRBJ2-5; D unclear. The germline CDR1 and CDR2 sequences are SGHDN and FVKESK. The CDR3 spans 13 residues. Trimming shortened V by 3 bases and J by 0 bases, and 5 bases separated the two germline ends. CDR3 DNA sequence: TGTGCCAGCAGCCAGTGGTACCAAGAGACCCAGTACTTC. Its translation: CASSQWYQETQYF.

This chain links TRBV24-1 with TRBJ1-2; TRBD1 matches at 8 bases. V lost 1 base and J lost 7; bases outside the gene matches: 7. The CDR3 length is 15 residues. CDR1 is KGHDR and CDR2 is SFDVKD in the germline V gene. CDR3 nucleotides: TGTGCCACCAGTGATTTAGGGCAGGGGGCAAGTGGCTACACCTTC. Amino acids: CATSDLGQGASGYTF.